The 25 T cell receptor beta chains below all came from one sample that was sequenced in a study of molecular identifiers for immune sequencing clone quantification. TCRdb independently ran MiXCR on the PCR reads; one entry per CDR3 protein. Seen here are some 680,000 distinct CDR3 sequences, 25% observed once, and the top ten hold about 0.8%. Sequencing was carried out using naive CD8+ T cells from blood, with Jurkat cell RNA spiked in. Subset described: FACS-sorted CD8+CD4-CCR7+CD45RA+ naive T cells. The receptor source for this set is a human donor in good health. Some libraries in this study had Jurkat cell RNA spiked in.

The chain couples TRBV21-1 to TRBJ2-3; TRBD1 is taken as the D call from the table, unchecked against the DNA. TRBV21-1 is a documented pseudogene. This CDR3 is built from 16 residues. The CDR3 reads CARETDKTYSTDTQYF. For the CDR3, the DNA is TGTGCCAGGGAAACGGACAAAACCTATAGCACAGATACGCAGTATTTT.

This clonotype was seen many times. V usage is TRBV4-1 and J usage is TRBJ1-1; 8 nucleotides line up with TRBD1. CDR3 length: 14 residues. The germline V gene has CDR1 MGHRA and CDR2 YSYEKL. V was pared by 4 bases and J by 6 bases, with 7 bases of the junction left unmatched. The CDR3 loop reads CASSLDRGFAEAFF. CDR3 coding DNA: TGCGCCAGCAGCCTTGACAGGGGTTTCGCTGAAGCTTTCTTT.

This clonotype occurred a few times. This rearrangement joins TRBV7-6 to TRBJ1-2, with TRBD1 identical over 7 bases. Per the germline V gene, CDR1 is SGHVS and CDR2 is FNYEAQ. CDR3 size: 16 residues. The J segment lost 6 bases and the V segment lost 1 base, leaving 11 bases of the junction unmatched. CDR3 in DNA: TGTGCCAGCAGCTTAGTGGCAGGGGGAGTCCCCCATGGCTACACCTTC. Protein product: CASSLVAGGVPHGYTF.

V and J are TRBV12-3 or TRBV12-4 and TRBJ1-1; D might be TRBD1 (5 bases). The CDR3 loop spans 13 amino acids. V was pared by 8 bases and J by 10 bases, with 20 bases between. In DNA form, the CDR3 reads TGTGCCAGCGTGGTATCCCGGGACCGAAGAGCTTTCTTT. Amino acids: CASVVSRDRRAFF.

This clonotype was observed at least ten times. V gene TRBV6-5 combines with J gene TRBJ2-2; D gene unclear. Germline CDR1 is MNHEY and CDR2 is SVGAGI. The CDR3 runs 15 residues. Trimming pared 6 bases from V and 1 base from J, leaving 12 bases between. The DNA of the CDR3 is TGTGCCAGCAGCCCAATCACGGTGAACACCGGGGAGCTGTTTTTT. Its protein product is CASSPITVNTGELFF.

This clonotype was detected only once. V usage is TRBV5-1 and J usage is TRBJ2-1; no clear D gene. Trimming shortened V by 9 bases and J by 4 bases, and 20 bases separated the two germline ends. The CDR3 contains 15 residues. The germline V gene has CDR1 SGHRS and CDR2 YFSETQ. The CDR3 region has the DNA TGCGCCACGACATCAGTGCTATCCGGATACAATGAGCAGTTCTTC. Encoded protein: CATTSVLSGYNEQFF.

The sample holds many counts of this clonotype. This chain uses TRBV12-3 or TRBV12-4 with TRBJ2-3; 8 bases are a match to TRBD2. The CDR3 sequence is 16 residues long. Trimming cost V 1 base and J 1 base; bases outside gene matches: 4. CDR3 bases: TGTGCCAGCAGTTTAGTTTTTAGCGGGGGCACAGATACGCAGTATTTT. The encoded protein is CASSLVFSGGTDTQYF.

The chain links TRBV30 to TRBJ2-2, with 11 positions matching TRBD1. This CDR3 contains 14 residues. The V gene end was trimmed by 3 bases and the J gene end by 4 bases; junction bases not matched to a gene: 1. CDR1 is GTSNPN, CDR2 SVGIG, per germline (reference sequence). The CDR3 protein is CAWSGTGGTGELFF. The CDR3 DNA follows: TGTGCCTGGAGCGGGACAGGGGGCACCGGGGAGCTGTTTTTT.

The CDR3 sequence is CASSLPFTDTQYF. The CDR3 region has the DNA TGTGCCAGCAGCTTGCCTTTCACAGATACGCAGTATTTT. V and J are TRBV5-6 and TRBJ2-3; no reliable D call. V was shortened by 1 base and J by 2 bases, with 5 bases between the two germline ends. Germline-derived CDR1 and CDR2 are SGHDT and YYEEEE. CDR3 length: 13 residues.

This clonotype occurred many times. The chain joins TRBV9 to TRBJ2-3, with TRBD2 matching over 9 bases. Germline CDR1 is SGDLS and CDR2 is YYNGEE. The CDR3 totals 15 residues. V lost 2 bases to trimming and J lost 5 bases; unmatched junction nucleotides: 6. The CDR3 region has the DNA TGTGCCAGCAGCGTTAGCGGGGGAGTAGAAGATACGCAGTATTTT. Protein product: CASSVSGGVEDTQYF.

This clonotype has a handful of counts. The DNA for the CDR3 is TGTGCCAGCAGTTCACGAAAGGGGCCCTATAGCAATCAGCCCCAGCATTTT. Translated: CASSSRKGPYSNQPQHF. This chain connects TRBV27 to TRBJ1-5, with D perhaps TRBD1 (5 bases). CDR3 length: 17 residues. Looked up from germline, CDR1 is MNHEY and CDR2 is SMNVEV (reference sequence). The V and J ends lost 4 bases and 0 bases respectively, with 16 bases between them.

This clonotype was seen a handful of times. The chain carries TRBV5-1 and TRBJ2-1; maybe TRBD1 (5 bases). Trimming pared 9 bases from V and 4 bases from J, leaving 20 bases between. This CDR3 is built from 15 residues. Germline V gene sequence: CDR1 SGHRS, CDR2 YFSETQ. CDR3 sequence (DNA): TGCGCCACGACATCAGGGCTATCCGGATACAATGAGCAGTTCTTC. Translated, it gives CATTSGLSGYNEQFF.

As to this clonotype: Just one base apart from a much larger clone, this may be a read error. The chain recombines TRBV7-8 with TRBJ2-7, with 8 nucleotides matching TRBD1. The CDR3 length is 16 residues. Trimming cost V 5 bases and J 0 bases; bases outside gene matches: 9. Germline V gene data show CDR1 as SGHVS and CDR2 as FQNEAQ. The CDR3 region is CASSLVTGASSYEQYF. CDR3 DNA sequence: TGTGCCAGCAGCCTGGTGACAGGGGCCAGCTCCTACGAGCAGTACTTC.

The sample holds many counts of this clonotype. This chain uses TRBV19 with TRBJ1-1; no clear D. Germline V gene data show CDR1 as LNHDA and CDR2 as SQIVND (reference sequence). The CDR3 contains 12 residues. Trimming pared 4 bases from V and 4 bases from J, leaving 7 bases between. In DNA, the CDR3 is TGTGCCAGTAGTAGGGGTACCACTGAAGCTTTCTTT. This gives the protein CASSRGTTEAFF.

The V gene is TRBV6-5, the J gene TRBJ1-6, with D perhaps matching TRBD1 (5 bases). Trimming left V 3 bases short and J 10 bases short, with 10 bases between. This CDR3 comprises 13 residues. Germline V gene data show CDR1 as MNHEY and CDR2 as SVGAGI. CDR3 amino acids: CASSYGGTSPLHF. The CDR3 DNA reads TGTGCCAGCAGTTATGGGGGAACGTCACCCCTCCACTTT.

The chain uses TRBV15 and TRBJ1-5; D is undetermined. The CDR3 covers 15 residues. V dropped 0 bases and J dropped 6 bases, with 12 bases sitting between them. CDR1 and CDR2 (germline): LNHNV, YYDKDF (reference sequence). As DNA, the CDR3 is TGTGCCACCAGCAGAGATTTAGGCCGCACTCAGCCCCAGCATTTT. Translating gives CATSRDLGRTQPQHF.

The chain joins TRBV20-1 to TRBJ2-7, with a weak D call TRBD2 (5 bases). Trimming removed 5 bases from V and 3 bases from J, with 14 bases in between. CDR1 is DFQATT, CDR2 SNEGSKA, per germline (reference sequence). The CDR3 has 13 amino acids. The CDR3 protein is CSAETPRGYEQYF. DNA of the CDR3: TGCAGTGCTGAGACGCCCCGGGGCTACGAGCAGTACTTC.

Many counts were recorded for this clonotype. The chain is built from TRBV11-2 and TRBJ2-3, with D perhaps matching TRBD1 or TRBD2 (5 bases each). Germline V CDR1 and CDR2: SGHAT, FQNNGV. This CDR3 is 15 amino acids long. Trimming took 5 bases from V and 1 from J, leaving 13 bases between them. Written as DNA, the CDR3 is TGTGCCAGCAGCGCGAGAAGGGACCGCACAGATACGCAGTATTTT. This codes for CASSARRDRTDTQYF.

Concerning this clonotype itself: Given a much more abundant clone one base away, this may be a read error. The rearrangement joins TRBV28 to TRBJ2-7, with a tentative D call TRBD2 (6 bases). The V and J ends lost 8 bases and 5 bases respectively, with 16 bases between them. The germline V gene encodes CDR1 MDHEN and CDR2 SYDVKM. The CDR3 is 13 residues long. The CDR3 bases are TGTGCCAGCCTTAGCGCCCCGGGGGACGAGCAGTACTTC. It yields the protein CASLSAPGDEQYF.

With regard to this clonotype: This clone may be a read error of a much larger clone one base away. The CDR3 DNA sequence: TGCAGTACCGTAGAGCGACCGAGAAATCAAGAGACCCAGTACTTC. Translation: CSTVERPRNQETQYF. The chain employs TRBV20-1 and TRBJ2-5, with D unclear. The germline V gene encodes CDR1 DFQATT and CDR2 SNEGSKA (reference sequence). V was clipped by 8 bases and J by 2 bases, with 21 bases between them. The CDR3 totals 15 residues.

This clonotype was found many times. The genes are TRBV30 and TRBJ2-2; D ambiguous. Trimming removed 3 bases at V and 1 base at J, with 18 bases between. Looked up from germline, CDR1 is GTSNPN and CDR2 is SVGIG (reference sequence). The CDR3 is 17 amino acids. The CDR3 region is CAWRSTRLDLNTGELFF. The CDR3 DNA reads TGTGCCTGGAGAAGTACACGCCTAGACCTGAACACCGGGGAGCTGTTTTTT.

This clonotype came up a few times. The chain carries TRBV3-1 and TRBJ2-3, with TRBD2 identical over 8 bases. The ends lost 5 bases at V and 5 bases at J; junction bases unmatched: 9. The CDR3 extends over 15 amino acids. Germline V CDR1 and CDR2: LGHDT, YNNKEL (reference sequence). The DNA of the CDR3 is TGTGCCAGCAGCTTTACGGGGGGGCGAGGAGATACGCAGTATTTT. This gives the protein CASSFTGGRGDTQYF.

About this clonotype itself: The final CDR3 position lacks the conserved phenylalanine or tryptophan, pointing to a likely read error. The DNA of the CDR3 is TGTGCCAGCAGCTTATCGGGGGGACCCTACGAGCAGTACTCC. Protein: CASSLSGGPYEQYS. This chain joins TRBV7-2 and TRBJ2-7, with 7 bases aligning to TRBD2. The J segment lost 2 bases and the V segment lost 2 bases, leaving 3 bases of the junction unmatched. The CDR3 totals 14 residues. From germline, CDR1 is SGHTA and CDR2 FQGNSA.

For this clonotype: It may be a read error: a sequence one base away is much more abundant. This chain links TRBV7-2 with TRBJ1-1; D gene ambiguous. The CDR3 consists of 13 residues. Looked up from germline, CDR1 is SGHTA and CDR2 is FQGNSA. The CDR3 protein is CASSLVQSTEALF. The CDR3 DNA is TGTGCCAGCAGCTTAGTACAGTCCACTGAAGCTCTCTTT.

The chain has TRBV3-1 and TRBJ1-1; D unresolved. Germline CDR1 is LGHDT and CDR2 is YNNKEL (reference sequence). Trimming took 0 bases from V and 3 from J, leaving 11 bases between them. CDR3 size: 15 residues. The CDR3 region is CASSQDAGLDTEAFF. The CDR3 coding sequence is TGTGCCAGCAGCCAAGATGCGGGATTGGACACTGAAGCTTTCTTT.